The entry below describes one T cell receptor beta chain. A much larger clone differs from this one at a single base, so this may be a read error. This sample stems from a study of T cells in Graves' hyperthyroidism and ophthalmopathy. The length of the CDR3 is 18 residues. Germline loops: CDR1 LNHDA, CDR2 SQIVND (reference sequence). Every diagnosis used clinical symptoms, serum thyroxine and TRAb, thyroid ultrasound and orbital computed tomography. Amplification yielded TCR beta CDR3 regions, with RNA transcripts as the source. A first-round RT-PCR of the TCR CDR3 used the HTBI primer set. TCRdb re-analysed the multiplex PCR reads in MiXCR, keeping a single row per CDR3 protein. The data contain fewer than 550,000 distinct CDR3 sequences, around a quarter of them seen just once; the ten biggest clones take up around 10%.

The chain links TRBV19 to TRBJ1-5, with a possible D match to TRBD1 (6 bases). Sequenced material: blood. The receptor's source is a woman aged 25 to 39 with Graves' ophthalmopathy. The DNA of the CDR3 is TGTTCCAGTAGTATAAGAGCCCGGACAGAGTATGGCAATCAGCCCCAGCATTTT. Translating gives CSSSIRARTEYGNQPQHF.